The clone carrying this T cell receptor (beta chain) was picked up many times. Its antigen is still unknown. Germline V gives CDR1 MNHNS, CDR2 SASEGT. Trimming removed 5 bases from V and 1 base from J, with 11 bases in between. This CDR3 has 14 residues. Orbital computed tomography, together with clinical symptoms, serum thyroxine, TRAb and thyroid ultrasound, was used for diagnosis. The starting material, roughly 9.7 ml of fresh peripheral blood, provided the PBMCs. The data were taken from a study of Graves' ophthalmopathy and Graves' hyperthyroidism. General study points: Using 13 signatures, a model distinguished ophthalmopathy from stable hyperthyroidism, reaching around 88% sensitivity and approximately 81% specificity. Blood was where most expanded thyroid clonotypes above 0.001 frequency also turned up.

From RNA, the CDR3 regions of TCR beta chains were amplified and sequenced. HTBI primers were employed in first-round RT-PCR, then a second-round multiplex PCR followed. TCRdb redid the calling of the multiplex PCR reads with MiXCR, one entry per CDR3 protein. The repertoire has about 700,000 distinct CDR3 sequences, more than 40% of them found once; the top ten carry 2.5% to 3.5%. Sequencing was carried out using peripheral blood. This TCR was recovered from an adult man with Graves' ophthalmopathy. V usage is TRBV6-1 and J usage is TRBJ2-5; D call uncertain. In nucleotides, the CDR3 is TGTGCCAGCAGTTCCCAGGAGATCCAAGAGACCCAGTACTTC. Its translation is CASSSQEIQETQYF.